The 6 T cell receptor beta chains below come from one sample, sequenced in a study of identical twins. TCRdb fed the 5' RACE reads into MiXCR, producing one record per CDR3 protein. The table records roughly 690,000 distinct CDR3 sequences, less than 25% of them present only once. This same sample was also part of a study on T cells expressing NK-cell markers.

The sequenced sample consisted of PBMCs. The receptor set was obtained from a woman aged 18-30 years in good health.

This clonotype was counted a few times. The chain links TRBV29-1 to TRBJ2-4; 9 bases are a match to TRBD1. Germline CDR1 is SQVTM and CDR2 is ANQGSEA. The junction had 2 bases not matched to a gene; V was cut back by 4 bases and J by 7 bases. The CDR3 has 12 residues. For the CDR3, the DNA is TGCAGCGTTGGGGGACAGGGCAACATTCAGTACTTC. This encodes CSVGGQGNIQYF.

This clonotype was seen only a few times. The gene calls are TRBV5-1 and TRBJ2-1; 7 nucleotides match TRBD2. From germline, CDR1 is SGHRS and CDR2 YFSETQ. The CDR3 sequence is 15 residues long. J gave up 4 bases and V 4 bases, and 8 bases lay outside the gene matches. The CDR3 loop reads CASSPGLPRYNEQFF. The CDR3 DNA follows: TGCGCCAGCAGCCCGGGACTACCCCGTTACAATGAGCAGTTCTTC.

This sequence joins TRBV29-1 and TRBJ1-1, with TRBD1 as a possible D gene (5 bases). Trimming stripped 0 bases from V and 7 bases from J, with 9 bases between. The CDR3 spans 12 residues. Germline lookup yields CDR1 SQVTM and CDR2 ANQGSEA. In DNA, the CDR3 is TGCAGCGTTGAAGACAAGAGGGGTGAAGCTTTCTTT. Amino acids: CSVEDKRGEAFF.

This clonotype has only a few counts. The V gene is TRBV27, the J gene TRBJ2-7; no reliable D call. The CDR3 runs 13 residues. Trimming cost V 5 bases and J 2 bases, with 10 bases left between them. CDR1 MNHEY and CDR2 SMNVEV come from the germline V gene (reference sequence). This CDR3 is CASSAQWAYEQYF. The DNA of the CDR3 is TGTGCCAGCAGTGCCCAATGGGCCTACGAGCAGTACTTC.

In this sample, this clonotype turned up many times. The V and J genes are TRBV11-2 and TRBJ2-2, with TRBD2 as a possible D gene (5 bases). The CDR3 covers 14 residues. The germline gives CDR1 SGHAT, CDR2 FQNNGV. Trimming cost V 3 bases and J 6 bases, with 11 bases left between them. As DNA, the CDR3 is TGTGCCAGCAGCTTTAGACCCGGGGCCGGGGAGCTGTTTTTT. Its protein product is CASSFRPGAGELFF.

This clonotype was picked up a small number of times. The chain carries TRBV6-5 and TRBJ2-7; 7 bases line up with TRBD2. From germline, CDR1 is MNHEY and CDR2 SVGAGI. This CDR3 comprises 16 residues. Unmatched junction bases numbered 8, after V lost 0 bases and J lost 3 bases. DNA of the CDR3: TGTGCCAGCAGTTACTCGAATGCGGGAGACCTCTACGAGCAGTACTTC. Residues: CASSYSNAGDLYEQYF.